Listed below are T cell receptor beta chains from one sample, sequenced in a study of cytomegalovirus exposure and HLA in healthy donors. Here immunoSEQ multiplex PCR was the method, and the copy in TCRdb shows in-frame clones only, minus some. The sample holds roughly 150,000 clones, about 74% seen once. The sequenced sample consisted of PBMCs. The receptors here all came from a man between 35 and 55 years old in good health and CMV-seronegative. Both conserved end residues are part of each CDR3. Fields, in order: D gene, clone size, V gene, J gene, CDR3 protein, CDR3 DNA. A D gene is named only where the DNA matches it firmly. Only part of the rows carry a size: once, few, many, or a class if the clone is expanded.

d_call: TRBD2; clone_size: NA; v_call: TRBV4-1; j_call: TRBJ2-2; cdr3_aa: CASSQDQLAGAQGTGELFF; cdr3_nt: TGCGCCAGCAGCCAAGATCAACTAGCGGGGGCCCAGGGGACCGGGGAGCTGTTTTTT
d_call: NA; clone_size: NA; v_call: TRBV25-1; j_call: TRBJ1-2; cdr3_aa: CASSRTGSYGYTF; cdr3_nt: TGTGCCAGCAGCAGAACAGGGAGCTATGGCTACACCTTC
d_call: TRBD2; clone_size: NA; v_call: TRBV9; j_call: TRBJ2-4; cdr3_aa: CASSVAGGDKNIQYF; cdr3_nt: TGTGCCAGCAGCGTAGCGGGAGGGGACAAAAACATTCAGTACTTC
d_call: TRBD2; clone_size: few; v_call: TRBV7-7; j_call: TRBJ2-5; cdr3_aa: CASSTGTSVETQYF; cdr3_nt: TGTGCCAGCAGCACGGGGACTAGCGTCGAGACCCAGTACTTC
d_call: TRBD2; clone_size: NA; v_call: TRBV4-3; j_call: TRBJ2-1; cdr3_aa: CASSQAGLADNEQFF; cdr3_nt: TGCGCCAGCAGCCAAGCGGGACTAGCGGACAATGAGCAGTTCTTC
d_call: NA; clone_size: NA; v_call: TRBV4-3; j_call: TRBJ2-3; cdr3_aa: CASSPTNRVNGDTQYF; cdr3_nt: TGCGCCAGCAGCCCCACCAACCGGGTTAATGGGGATACGCAGTATTTT
d_call: NA; clone_size: NA; v_call: TRBV7-9; j_call: TRBJ2-5; cdr3_aa: CASSHPYHLAKETQYF; cdr3_nt: TGTGCCAGCAGCCACCCGTACCATTTAGCGAAAGAGACCCAGTACTTC
d_call: NA; clone_size: NA; v_call: TRBV6-5; j_call: TRBJ1-1; cdr3_aa: CASSLTGTEAFF; cdr3_nt: TGTGCCAGCAGCCTAACGGGGACTGAAGCTTTCTTT
d_call: TRBD2; clone_size: NA; v_call: TRBV18; j_call: TRBJ2-7; cdr3_aa: CASSPTSGGAMDEQYF; cdr3_nt: TGTGCCAGCTCGCCGACTAGCGGGGGGGCGATGGACGAGCAGTACTTC
d_call: NA; clone_size: NA; v_call: TRBV27; j_call: TRBJ1-1; cdr3_aa: CASSSRLGAVGTEAFF; cdr3_nt: TGTGCCAGCAGCTCACGGCTTGGGGCAGTTGGGACTGAAGCTTTCTTT
d_call: NA; clone_size: few; v_call: TRBV4-1; j_call: TRBJ2-1; cdr3_aa: CASSQDGTGEQFF; cdr3_nt: TGCGCCAGCAGCCAAGACGGTACAGGTGAGCAGTTCTTC
d_call: NA; clone_size: NA; v_call: TRBV30; j_call: TRBJ1-4; cdr3_aa: CAWSRRQFGGEKLFF; cdr3_nt: TGTGCCTGGAGCCGCCGACAGTTCGGGGGTGAAAAACTGTTTTTT
d_call: TRBD1; clone_size: NA; v_call: TRBV6-5; j_call: TRBJ1-2; cdr3_aa: CASSYGTGEAPTF; cdr3_nt: TGTGCCAGCAGTTACGGGACAGGGGAAGCCCCCACCTTC
d_call: NA; clone_size: NA; v_call: TRBV4-3; j_call: TRBJ2-5; cdr3_aa: CASSQFTGPETQYF; cdr3_nt: TGCGCCAGCAGCCAATTCACAGGCCCAGAGACCCAGTACTTC
d_call: TRBD1; clone_size: NA; v_call: TRBV11-3; j_call: TRBJ1-1; cdr3_aa: CASSLAGTGNTEAFF; cdr3_nt: TGTGCCAGCAGCTTAGCAGGGACAGGGAACACTGAAGCTTTCTTT
d_call: NA; clone_size: NA; v_call: TRBV5-6; j_call: TRBJ1-1; cdr3_aa: CASSGGWGGFFTEAFF; cdr3_nt: TGTGCCAGCAGCGGGGGATGGGGAGGGTTTTTCACTGAAGCTTTCTTT
d_call: TRBD2; clone_size: NA; v_call: TRBV5-1; j_call: TRBJ2-7; cdr3_aa: CASSLRSGRAGEQYF; cdr3_nt: TGCGCCAGCAGCTTGCGTAGCGGGAGGGCCGGGGAGCAGTACTTC
d_call: TRBD1; clone_size: NA; v_call: TRBV6-5; j_call: TRBJ2-1; cdr3_aa: CASSGPRDSNEQFF; cdr3_nt: TGTGCCAGCAGTGGCCCCCGGGACAGCAATGAGCAGTTCTTC
d_call: TRBD1; clone_size: NA; v_call: TRBV5-4; j_call: TRBJ2-7; cdr3_aa: CASSSGTGVSYEQYF; cdr3_nt: TGTGCCAGCAGCTCCGGGACAGGGGTATCTTACGAGCAGTACTTC
d_call: NA; clone_size: NA; v_call: TRBV2; j_call: TRBJ2-7; cdr3_aa: CASRGARAFGEQYF; cdr3_nt: TGTGCCAGCCGGGGGGCCAGGGCCTTTGGCGAGCAGTACTTC
d_call: NA; clone_size: NA; v_call: TRBV7-3; j_call: TRBJ1-2; cdr3_aa: CASSLGQGGGYTF; cdr3_nt: TGTGCCAGCAGCTTAGGGCAGGGCGGAGGCTACACCTTC
d_call: NA; clone_size: NA; v_call: TRBV11-3; j_call: TRBJ2-3; cdr3_aa: CASAPVLSGRTDTQYF; cdr3_nt: TGTGCCAGCGCCCCAGTGCTGTCAGGCCGCACAGATACGCAGTATTTT
d_call: TRBD1; clone_size: NA; v_call: TRBV5-1; j_call: TRBJ1-2; cdr3_aa: CASSLGAGGNYGYTF; cdr3_nt: TGCGCCAGCAGCTTGGGGGCAGGGGGGAACTATGGCTACACCTTC
d_call: NA; clone_size: NA; v_call: TRBV2; j_call: TRBJ1-1; cdr3_aa: CASSGRQTEAFF; cdr3_nt: TGTGCCAGCAGTGGCCGACAGACTGAAGCTTTCTTT
d_call: TRBD1; clone_size: NA; v_call: TRBV4-1; j_call: TRBJ2-7; cdr3_aa: CASSQEGQGGLEQYF; cdr3_nt: TGCGCCAGCAGCCAAGAAGGACAGGGGGGGCTCGAGCAGTACTTC
d_call: NA; clone_size: NA; v_call: TRBV6-1; j_call: TRBJ2-7; cdr3_aa: CASSEAQRAYEQYF; cdr3_nt: TGTGCCAGCAGTGAAGCGCAGAGGGCCTACGAGCAGTACTTC
d_call: TRBD2; clone_size: NA; v_call: TRBV6-6; j_call: TRBJ2-2; cdr3_aa: CASSWGGQVSGELFF; cdr3_nt: TGTGCCAGCAGTTGGGGGGGTCAGGTCTCCGGGGAGCTGTTTTTT
d_call: NA; clone_size: NA; v_call: TRBV16; j_call: TRBJ1-4; cdr3_aa: CASSPTRVVGEKLFF; cdr3_nt: TGTGCCAGCAGCCCCACTCGGGTAGTGGGTGAAAAACTGTTTTTT
d_call: TRBD1; clone_size: few; v_call: TRBV15; j_call: TRBJ1-5; cdr3_aa: CATSRDSNTGGASQPQHF; cdr3_nt: TGTGCCACCAGCAGAGATTCGAACACAGGGGGCGCGTCTCAGCCCCAGCATTTT
d_call: NA; clone_size: NA; v_call: TRBV14; j_call: TRBJ1-2; cdr3_aa: CASSQDLKTNPLYGYTF; cdr3_nt: TGTGCCAGCAGCCAAGATCTTAAGACAAACCCTCTCTATGGCTACACCTTC
d_call: NA; clone_size: NA; v_call: TRBV28; j_call: TRBJ1-2; cdr3_aa: CASRTETDSYYGYTF; cdr3_nt: TGTGCCAGCAGGACCGAGACAGATTCTTACTATGGCTACACCTTC
d_call: NA; clone_size: few; v_call: TRBV7-9; j_call: TRBJ1-2; cdr3_aa: CASSSPRANYGYTF; cdr3_nt: TGTGCCAGCAGCTCACCGAGAGCTAACTATGGCTACACCTTC
d_call: TRBD1; clone_size: NA; v_call: TRBV5-4; j_call: TRBJ2-7; cdr3_aa: CASSLEGGTGVLYEQYF; cdr3_nt: TGTGCCAGCAGCTTGGAGGGGGGGACAGGGGTGCTCTACGAGCAGTACTTC
d_call: NA; clone_size: NA; v_call: TRBV27; j_call: TRBJ2-2; cdr3_aa: CASSLSRSGELFF; cdr3_nt: TGTGCCAGCAGTTTATCCCGGTCCGGGGAGCTGTTTTTT
d_call: TRBD2; clone_size: NA; v_call: TRBV11-2; j_call: TRBJ2-1; cdr3_aa: CASRGLAGSYNEQFF; cdr3_nt: TGTGCCAGCCGTGGACTAGCGGGGTCCTACAATGAGCAGTTCTTC
d_call: NA; clone_size: NA; v_call: TRBV6-5; j_call: TRBJ1-1; cdr3_aa: CASSRNRVTEAFF; cdr3_nt: TGTGCCAGCAGTAGGAACAGGGTGACTGAAGCTTTCTTT
d_call: NA; clone_size: NA; v_call: TRBV6-1; j_call: TRBJ1-2; cdr3_aa: CASSEEWQGYGYTF; cdr3_nt: TGTGCCAGCAGTGAAGAATGGCAGGGTTACGGCTACACCTTC
d_call: NA; clone_size: NA; v_call: TRBV2; j_call: TRBJ2-1; cdr3_aa: CASSADGLGEQFF; cdr3_nt: TGTGCCAGCAGTGCAGATGGGCTTGGAGAGCAGTTCTTC